This T cell receptor beta chain stems from a study of neurological immune-mediated disorders. Trimming shortened V by 8 bases and J by 3 bases, and 11 bases separated the two germline ends. The CDR3 length is 12 residues. Germline V CDR1 and CDR2: MDHEN, SYDVKM. Each CDR3 protein gets one entry after TCRdb re-called the 5' RACE reads with MiXCR. Here the sample spans tens of thousands of distinct CDR3 sequences, around 3.6% being singletons. This clonotype was observed many times. This chain joins TRBV28 and TRBJ2-7, with D perhaps matching TRBD1 (6 bases). Sequences were obtained from PBMCs. The sequence came from a man aged 30 to 39 with multiple sclerosis. DNA for the CDR3: TGTGCCAGCCTCGGCAGGGGCTACGAGCAGTACTTC. Translation gives CASLGRGYEQYF.